This T cell receptor (beta chain) was captured in a study of cytomegalovirus exposure and HLA in healthy donors. Findings of the study overall: In vitro checks showed that a few CMV-associated chains really do target CMV antigens.

Vbeta (60) and Jbeta (13) primers were used in the PCR. Some clones are missing from TCRdb's copy, which holds only in-frame ones; the method was immunoSEQ multiplex PCR. The data contain some 130,000 clones, around 63% of them seen just once; the ten biggest clones take up roughly 1.7%. Details on this clone: Its antigen is unknown.

This CDR3 has 17 amino acids. Germline V CDR1 and CDR2: MGHRA, YSYEKL. Trimming removed 2 bases from V and 1 base from J; junction bases left unmatched: 5. This TCR derives from a human donor in good health. V and J are TRBV4-1 and TRBJ2-5; 12 bases map to TRBD2. Sample: PBMCs. This CDR3 reads CASSQRASGRAQETQYF. CDR3 nucleotide sequence: TGCGCCAGCAGCCAAAGAGCTAGCGGGAGGGCCCAAGAGACCCAGTACTTC.